A single sample is the source of the 25 T cell receptor beta chains below, sequenced in a study of T-cell memory formation after mild COVID-19. One entry per CDR3 protein, called by TCRdb with MiXCR from the 5' RACE reads. This table holds approximately 300,000 distinct CDR3 sequences, around a sixth found once. The sequenced sample consisted of PBMCs or a T cell subset sorted from them (not recorded which). The receptors originated from a man younger than 30 who had mild COVID-19 (a few samples of this study predate the infection). Cell type and time point are not known.

This clonotype was found a few times. For the CDR3, the DNA is TGTGCCAGTACGGGGCAGGCCGGCGGTGAGCAGTTCTTC. This sequence encodes CASTGQAGGEQFF. The chain links TRBV19 to TRBJ2-1; D possibly uses TRBD1 or TRBD2 (5 bases each). V lost 7 bases, J lost 9 bases, and 16 bases lay in between. Germline values: CDR1 LNHDA, CDR2 SQIVND (reference sequence). This CDR3 has 13 residues. Drawing the rest from reference TRBV19 and TRBJ2-1, the complete variable domain is DGGITQSPKYLFRKEGQNVTLSCEQNLNHDAMYWYRQDPGQGLRLIYYSQIVNDFQKGDIAEGYSVSREKKESFPLTVTSAQKNPTAFYLCASTGQAGGEQFFGPGTRLTVL.

The rearrangement uses TRBV29-1 and TRBJ2-3; D is uncertain. Germline CDR1 reads SQVTM; CDR2 reads ANQGSEA. Trimming removed 2 bases from V and 2 bases from J, with 11 bases in between. The CDR3 is made up of 14 amino acids. The CDR3 sequence is CSVEPQPITDTQYF. CDR3 DNA sequence: TGCAGCGTTGAACCCCAGCCCATCACAGATACGCAGTATTTT.

This clonotype was counted ten times or more. The chain couples TRBV20-1 to TRBJ2-7, with TRBD1 identical over 7 bases. V was clipped by 3 bases and J by 7 bases; unmatched bases: 9. Germline loops: CDR1 DFQATT, CDR2 SNEGSKA (reference sequence). This CDR3 is 13 amino acids long. The CDR3 sequence: CSARSQGLKEQYV. DNA of the CDR3: TGCAGTGCTAGGTCACAGGGGTTGAAAGAGCAGTACGTC.

This clonotype was counted between two and nine times. V gene TRBV20-1 combines with J gene TRBJ2-2; D might be TRBD2 (6 bases). V was clipped by 3 bases and J by 5 bases, with 13 bases between them. From germline, CDR1 is DFQATT and CDR2 SNEGSKA (reference sequence). The CDR3 loop spans 14 amino acids. CDR3 sequence (DNA): TGCAGTGCTAGTGATGGGAGGTGGACCGGGGAGCTGTTTTTT. This codes for CSASDGRWTGELFF.

The V gene is TRBV5-5, the J gene TRBJ1-2; D perhaps matches TRBD1 (5 bases). The CDR3 has 16 residues. Germline V gene data show CDR1 as SGHKS and CDR2 as YYEKEE (reference sequence). V dropped 0 bases and J dropped 5 bases, with 17 bases sitting between them. The DNA for the CDR3 is TGTGCCAGCAGCTTGGGGGGGAATAGGCCTTATTATGGCTACACCTTC. It encodes CASSLGGNRPYYGYTF.

This clonotype was seen more than once but under ten times. The chain combines TRBV20-1 with TRBJ2-5; D perhaps matches TRBD2 (5 bases). The CDR3 covers 12 residues. Germline lookup yields CDR1 DFQATT and CDR2 SNEGSKA (reference sequence). V was pared by 8 bases and J by 5 bases, with 15 bases between. The CDR3 sequence is CSPGYPGETQYF. CDR3 in DNA: TGCAGTCCTGGGTATCCGGGGGAGACCCAGTACTTC.

Many counts were recorded for this clonotype. The V gene is TRBV7-9, the J gene TRBJ2-2; no reliable D call. The CDR3 runs 15 residues. V lost 2 bases and J lost 2, with 9 bases in between. Germline-derived CDR1 and CDR2 are SEHNR and FQNEAQ (reference sequence). The CDR3 protein is CASSLIRSNTGELFF. DNA for the CDR3: TGTGCCAGCAGCTTAATCAGGAGTAACACCGGGGAGCTGTTTTTT.

The chain links TRBV12-3 or TRBV12-4 to TRBJ2-5, with 9 bases fitting TRBD2. This CDR3 has 15 amino acids. V shed 8 bases, J shed 1 base, and the junction held 8 bases outside the gene matches. In DNA form, the CDR3 reads TGTGCCAGCTTAGCGGGGGACGTGTCCCAAGAGACCCAGTACTTC. Translating it yields CASLAGDVSQETQYF.

This clonotype was picked up a small number of times. The chain recombines TRBV2 with TRBJ2-7, with D maybe TRBD1 (5 bases). Germline V gene data show CDR1 as SNHLY and CDR2 as FYNNEI. V lost 3 bases and J 0 bases, leaving 12 bases between the germline ends. The CDR3 runs to 15 residues. CDR3: CASSDTWGGSYEQYF. The CDR3 DNA sequence: TGTGCCAGCAGTGATACGTGGGGCGGCTCCTACGAGCAGTACTTC. Based on the CDR3 plus reference TRBV2 and TRBJ2-7, the full variable domain is EPEVTQTPSHQVTQMGQEVILRCVPISNHLYFYWYRQILGQKVEFLVSFYNNEISEKSEIFDDQFSVERPDGSNFTLKIRSTKLEDSAMYFCASSDTWGGSYEQYFGPGTRLTVT.

This chain connects TRBV2 to TRBJ1-6, with 8 bases that match TRBD1. The CDR3 extends over 15 amino acids. Per the germline V gene, CDR1 is SNHLY and CDR2 is FYNNEI. V lost 6 bases to trimming and J lost 7 bases; unmatched junction nucleotides: 8. CDR3 coding DNA: TGTGCCAGCAGAGAGGACAGGGCTAAGAATTCACCCCTCCACTTT. This translates into CASREDRAKNSPLHF.

The chain joins TRBV6-6 to TRBJ2-7; 7 bases align to TRBD1. Trimming cost V 8 bases and J 3 bases; bases outside gene matches: 4. Germline lookup yields CDR1 MNHNY and CDR2 SVGAGI (reference sequence). The CDR3 consists of 12 residues. The CDR3, as DNA: TGTGCCAGCGGGGGACAGCTCTACGAGCAGTACTTC. Translation: CASGGQLYEQYF.

This chain joins TRBV9 and TRBJ2-3; D is unresolved. Trimming removed 1 base from V and 3 bases from J, with 12 bases in between. The germline gives CDR1 SGDLS, CDR2 YYNGEE. The CDR3 runs 15 residues. The CDR3 bases are TGTGCCAGCAGCGTATTTGGGGATCCGACAGATACGCAGTATTTT. Residues: CASSVFGDPTDTQYF.

Only a few counts were recorded for this clonotype. V usage is TRBV10-3 and J usage is TRBJ2-3, with TRBD2 identical over 11 bases. Per the germline V gene, CDR1 is ENHRY and CDR2 is SYGVKD. V trimming: 8 bases; J trimming: 7 bases; junction bases outside the gene matches: 11. CDR3 size: 15 residues. The CDR3 DNA reads as TGTGCCATCGGGTTGCTAGCGGGGGGCATCAATACGCAGTATTTT. This sequence encodes CAIGLLAGGINTQYF.

The chain carries TRBV5-5 and TRBJ2-7; D is possibly TRBD1 (5 bases). Germline V CDR1 and CDR2: SGHKS, YYEKEE (reference sequence). This CDR3 has 15 residues. Trimming pared 1 base from V and 4 bases from J, leaving 15 bases between. The CDR3 DNA is TGTGCCAGCAGCTTGTGGGGTCAGGGCGGTTACGAGCAGTACTTC. Its translation is CASSLWGQGGYEQYF.

The chain combines TRBV6-6 with TRBJ1-5; 9 bases line up with TRBD1. The V gene's germline CDR1 is MNHNY and CDR2 SVGAGI (reference sequence). The CDR3 totals 14 residues. The J segment lost 7 bases and the V segment lost 0 bases, leaving 1 base of the junction unmatched. The CDR3 DNA reads TGTGCCAGCAGTTACTCGGGACAGGGACAGCCCCAGCATTTT. As protein: CASSYSGQGQPQHF.

CDR3 protein: CASSYGAEQYF. The CDR3 coding sequence is TGTGCCAGCAGTTATGGAGCCGAGCAGTACTTC. V usage is TRBV6-5 and J usage is TRBJ2-7; D gene uncertain. There are 11 residues in the CDR3. CDR1 is MNHEY, CDR2 SVGAGI, per germline. Trimming pared 3 bases from V and 6 bases from J, leaving 6 bases between.

The chain carries TRBV19 and TRBJ2-7, with 9 nucleotides matching TRBD1. The CDR3 spans 14 residues. Germline-derived CDR1 and CDR2 are LNHDA and SQIVND (reference sequence). J lost 5 bases, V lost 3 bases, and 5 bases had no gene match. CDR3 protein: CASSMTGGSHEQYV. The CDR3 bases are TGTGCCAGTAGTATGACAGGGGGTAGCCACGAGCAGTACGTC.

V usage is TRBV11-2 and J usage is TRBJ1-1; D not certain. Trimming took off 5 bases at V and 1 base at J, with 8 bases between the two ends. The CDR3 contains 13 residues. Looked up from germline, CDR1 is SGHAT and CDR2 is FQNNGV. CDR3 bases: TGTGCCAGCAGCGCCCACAAGAACACTGAAGCTTTCTTT. It codes for CASSAHKNTEAFF.

The chain links TRBV5-1 to TRBJ1-1; D remains ambiguous. Trimming left V 2 bases short and J 2 bases short, with 16 bases between. The germline V gene has CDR1 SGHRS and CDR2 YFSETQ. The CDR3 has 16 amino acids. CDR3 in DNA: TGCGCCAGCAGCTTCGGCCCGGGGTACCTTAACACTGAAGCTTTCTTT. Encoded protein: CASSFGPGYLNTEAFF.

This clonotype was counted a few times. The chain carries TRBV12-3 or TRBV12-4 and TRBJ2-3; D remains ambiguous. V lost 0 bases and J 0 bases, leaving 10 bases between the germline ends. The CDR3 has 16 amino acids. The CDR3 bases are TGTGCCAGCAGTTTAGCGCCCACTCCTAGCACAGATACGCAGTATTTT. Residues: CASSLAPTPSTDTQYF.

This clonotype was detected only a few times. This chain uses TRBV7-2 with TRBJ1-1; 9 nucleotides line up with TRBD1. In germline, CDR1 is SGHTA, CDR2 FQGNSA. V lost 6 bases and J lost 12; bases outside the gene matches: 14. The CDR3 extends over 14 amino acids. CDR3 nucleotides: TGTGCCAGCAGATCGTCCTCCGGGACAGGGAATACTTTCTTT. Translating it yields CASRSSSGTGNTFF.

The chain employs TRBV4-3 and TRBJ2-7; 10 bases are a match to TRBD1. The J segment lost 6 bases and the V segment lost 3 bases, leaving 11 bases of the junction unmatched. This CDR3 region has 16 residues. Germline CDR1 LGHNA, CDR2 YSLEER. The CDR3: CASSQLAGGQGFEQYF. The CDR3 nucleotides read TGCGCCAGCAGCCAGCTAGCCGGGGGACAGGGGTTCGAGCAGTACTTC.

This clonotype has a handful of counts. The chain joins TRBV6-6 to TRBJ2-5, with D perhaps matching TRBD1 or TRBD2 (6 bases each). This CDR3 comprises 15 residues. V was shortened by 7 bases and J by 4 bases, with 19 bases between the two germline ends. Per germline, CDR1 MNHNY and CDR2 SVGAGI (reference sequence). CDR3 DNA sequence: TGTGCCAGCACCCAGGTTAGGGGGGCAGGAGAGACCCAGTACTTC. As protein: CASTQVRGAGETQYF.

This chain uses TRBV2 with TRBJ1-6; D remains ambiguous. In germline, CDR1 is SNHLY, CDR2 FYNNEI. The CDR3 covers 15 residues. V was shortened by 4 bases and J by 5 bases, with 12 bases between the two germline ends. This CDR3 reads CASSVSVRDNSPLHF. The DNA for the CDR3 is TGTGCCAGCAGTGTGTCGGTGAGAGATAATTCACCCCTCCACTTT.

The rearrangement links TRBV4-2 to TRBJ1-1; 7 bases map to TRBD1. V shed 3 bases and J 6 bases; nucleotides not matched to a gene: 10. Germline CDR1 and CDR2: LGHNA and YNFKEQ. The CDR3 has 15 residues. CDR3 nucleotides: TGTGCCAGCAGCCAGAAGGCTCAGGGGGTTGCTGAAGCTTTCTTT. It is translated as CASSQKAQGVAEAFF.